This is a list of T cell receptor beta chains from one sample in a study of beta chain features in type 1 diabetes. Generated by immunoSEQ multiplex PCR, the TCRdb table keeps only in-frame clones and is missing some. The table records some 290,000 clones, 24% of them present only once. Sequencing was carried out using naive CD4+ T cells from blood. The source of these receptors is a woman in her 30s with type 1 diabetes. CDR3s include the opening cysteine and the closing phenylalanine or tryptophan. The D gene is left open where the match is weak. Rows give clone size only sometimes, using once, few, many, or a class for an expanded clone.

CDR3,DNA,length,V,size,J,D
CASSLAGGRANEQFF,TGTGCCAGCAGCTTGGCCGGCGGGAGGGCTAATGAGCAGTTCTTC,15,TRBV5-4,few,TRBJ2-1,TRBD2
CASSQGYSRQPNTGELLF,TGCGCCAGCAGCCAAGGTTATTCTCGGCAGCCGAACACCGGGGAGCTGCTTTTT,18,TRBV4-1,few,TRBJ2-2,NA
CSVEALGRNTEAFF,TGCAGCGTTGAAGCCTTGGGGAGGAACACTGAAGCTTTCTTT,14,TRBV29-1,NA,TRBJ1-1,NA
CASSLGLNNEQFF,TGTGCCAGCAGCTTAGGACTTAACAATGAGCAGTTCTTC,13,TRBV11-2,NA,TRBJ2-1,NA
CASSLLVAGANVLTF,TGTGCCAGCAGCCTACTAGTGGCTGGGGCCAACGTCCTGACTTTC,15,TRBV2,few,TRBJ2-6,NA
CSAVSGSETQYF,TGCAGCGCCGTTAGCGGGAGCGAGACCCAGTACTTC,12,TRBV29-1,NA,TRBJ2-5,TRBD2
CASSLHRDRVAEAFF,TGTGCCAGCAGCTTGCACCGGGACAGGGTCGCTGAAGCTTTCTTT,15,TRBV7-3,few,TRBJ1-1,TRBD1
CASSLDIAGGTGAKNIQYF,TGTGCCAGCAGCTTAGATATAGCGGGAGGGACCGGGGCCAAAAACATTCAGTACTTC,19,TRBV11-2,few,TRBJ2-4,TRBD2
CSVVRAGLSEQFF,TGCAGCGTTGTGAGAGCAGGGCTTAGTGAGCAGTTCTTC,13,TRBV29-1,NA,TRBJ2-1,NA
CASSDSFEQPQHF,TGTGCCAGCAGCGACAGTTTCGAACAGCCCCAGCATTTT,13,TRBV28,NA,TRBJ1-5,NA
CSVEVHDRGGTEAFF,TGCAGCGTAGAGGTCCACGACAGGGGCGGCACTGAAGCTTTCTTT,15,TRBV29-1,once,TRBJ1-1,TRBD1
CASSSRTTGELFF,TGTGCCAGCAGCTCGCGAACCACCGGGGAGCTGTTTTTT,13,TRBV7-2,few,TRBJ2-2,NA
CASSSLLAGRETQYF,TGTGCCAGCAGCTCTCTACTAGCGGGAAGAGAGACCCAGTACTTC,15,TRBV7-8,few,TRBJ2-5,TRBD2
CAISESMEGETQYF,TGTGCCATCAGTGAGTCGATGGAGGGCGAGACCCAGTACTTC,14,TRBV10-3,few,TRBJ2-5,NA
CASSQDASRESNQPQHF,TGCGCCAGCAGCCAAGATGCTTCCAGGGAATCCAATCAGCCCCAGCATTTT,17,TRBV4-1,NA,TRBJ1-5,NA
CASSRPGQPNEKLFF,TGCGCCAGCAGTCGACCGGGACAGCCGAATGAAAAACTGTTTTTT,15,TRBV23-1,NA,TRBJ1-4,TRBD1
CASSFTVKETQYF,TGTGCCAGCAGCTTTACAGTGAAAGAGACCCAGTACTTC,13,TRBV7-9,NA,TRBJ2-5,NA
CAISAASGIHEQYF,TGTGCCATCAGCGCGGCGTCAGGGATACACGAGCAGTACTTC,14,TRBV10-3,NA,TRBJ2-7,NA
CASSLRNEQYF,TGTGCCAGCAGTTTGAGGAACGAGCAGTACTTC,11,TRBV28,NA,TRBJ2-7,NA
CASSTWGLEAFF,TGCGCCAGCAGCACCTGGGGCTTGGAGGCTTTCTTT,12,TRBV5-1,few,TRBJ1-1,NA
CASSDRGGQETQYF,TGTGCCAGCAGTGATAGAGGGGGCCAAGAGACCCAGTACTTC,14,TRBV2,NA,TRBJ2-5,NA
CASRVPLAGGISYNEQFF,TGTGCCAGCAGAGTTCCTCTAGCGGGAGGAATCTCCTACAATGAGCAGTTCTTC,18,TRBV7-9,NA,TRBJ2-1,TRBD2
CASSLANQGAETQYF,TGCGCCAGCAGCTTGGCCAACCAGGGGGCAGAGACCCAGTACTTC,15,TRBV5-1,few,TRBJ2-5,TRBD1
CASSSLQDTGELFF,TGTGCCAGCAGCTCCCTCCAGGACACCGGGGAGCTGTTTTTT,14,TRBV11-3,few,TRBJ2-2,NA
CASSVVGSGITYNEQFF,TGTGCCAGCAGCGTAGTCGGTAGCGGGATAACCTACAATGAGCAGTTCTTC,17,TRBV9,NA,TRBJ2-1,TRBD2
CASSESGPGDYGYTF,TGTGCCAGCAGTGAATCTGGGCCAGGGGACTATGGCTACACCTTC,15,TRBV25-1,NA,TRBJ1-2,NA
CASSLAQGAYNEQFF,TGTGCCAGCAGCTTGGCACAGGGAGCCTACAATGAGCAGTTCTTC,15,TRBV5-4,NA,TRBJ2-1,NA
CSVEELGQGFDEQYF,TGCAGCGTTGAAGAACTGGGACAGGGGTTCGACGAGCAGTACTTC,15,TRBV29-1,few,TRBJ2-7,TRBD1
CASSLTGWEAFF,TGTGCCAGCAGTTTGACAGGGTGGGAAGCTTTCTTT,12,TRBV6-6,few,TRBJ1-1,TRBD1
CASSLGLSPQYNEQFF,TGTGCCAGCAGCTTAGGACTAAGCCCTCAGTACAATGAGCAGTTCTTC,16,TRBV7-3,NA,TRBJ2-1,NA
CASSLAGSSYNEQFF,TGTGCCAGCAGCTTAGCGGGGAGCTCCTACAATGAGCAGTTCTTC,15,TRBV27,NA,TRBJ2-1,TRBD2
CASSFSRPREGGDTGELFF,TGTGCCAGCAGTTTCAGTCGACCTCGGGAGGGAGGGGACACCGGGGAGCTGTTTTTT,19,TRBV27,NA,TRBJ2-2,TRBD2
CAWSRAGELFF,TGTGCCTGGAGTCGCGCCGGGGAGCTGTTTTTT,11,TRBV30,NA,TRBJ2-2,NA
CASSDDNPRDIVETQYF,TGTGCCAGCAGTGATGACAACCCGCGGGATATCGTGGAGACCCAGTACTTC,17,TRBV2,few,TRBJ2-5,NA
CASSPKRDTQYF,TGTGCCAGCAGTCCGAAGCGGGATACGCAGTATTTT,12,TRBV11-2,few,TRBJ2-3,NA
CASDVGQGIETQYF,TGTGCCAGCGACGTCGGACAGGGGATCGAGACCCAGTACTTC,14,TRBV7-9,few,TRBJ2-5,TRBD1
CATSSGGDTDTQYF,TGTGCCACCAGCAGTGGCGGAGACACAGATACGCAGTATTTT,14,TRBV15,few,TRBJ2-3,NA
CASSQRTSGSFADTQYF,TGTGCCAGCAGCCAACGGACTAGCGGGAGTTTTGCAGATACGCAGTATTTT,17,TRBV14,NA,TRBJ2-3,TRBD2
CAWSFRPETRASTDTQYF,TGTGCCTGGAGTTTCCGACCCGAAACTAGAGCTAGCACAGATACGCAGTATTTT,18,TRBV30,few,TRBJ2-3,NA
CASSQERYRGGTGYNEQFF,TGCGCCAGCAGCCAAGAGCGGTATAGGGGGGGGACGGGCTACAATGAGCAGTTCTTC,19,TRBV4-1,NA,TRBJ2-1,NA
CASSQGHGGRAQETQYF,TGTGCCAGCAGCCAAGGGCACGGCGGGAGGGCACAAGAGACCCAGTACTTC,17,TRBV5-4,once,TRBJ2-5,TRBD2
CASSLASGSYEQYF,TGTGCCAGCAGCTTAGCGTCGGGATCCTACGAGCAGTACTTC,14,TRBV11-2,NA,TRBJ2-7,NA